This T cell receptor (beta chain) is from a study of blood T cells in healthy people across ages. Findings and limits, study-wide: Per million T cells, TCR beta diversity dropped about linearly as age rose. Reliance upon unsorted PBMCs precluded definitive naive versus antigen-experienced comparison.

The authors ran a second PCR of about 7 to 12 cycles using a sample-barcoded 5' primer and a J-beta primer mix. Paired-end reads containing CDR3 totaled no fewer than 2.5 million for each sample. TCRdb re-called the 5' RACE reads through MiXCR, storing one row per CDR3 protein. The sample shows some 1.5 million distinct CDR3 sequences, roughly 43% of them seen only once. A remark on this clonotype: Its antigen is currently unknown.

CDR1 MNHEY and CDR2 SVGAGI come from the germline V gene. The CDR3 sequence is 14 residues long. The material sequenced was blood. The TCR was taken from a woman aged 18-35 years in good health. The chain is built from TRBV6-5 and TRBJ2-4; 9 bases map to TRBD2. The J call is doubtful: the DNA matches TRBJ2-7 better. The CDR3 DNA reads TGTGCCAGCAGTTACCGAGCGGGAGGAGGCGAGCAGTACTTC. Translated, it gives CASSYRAGGGEQYF.